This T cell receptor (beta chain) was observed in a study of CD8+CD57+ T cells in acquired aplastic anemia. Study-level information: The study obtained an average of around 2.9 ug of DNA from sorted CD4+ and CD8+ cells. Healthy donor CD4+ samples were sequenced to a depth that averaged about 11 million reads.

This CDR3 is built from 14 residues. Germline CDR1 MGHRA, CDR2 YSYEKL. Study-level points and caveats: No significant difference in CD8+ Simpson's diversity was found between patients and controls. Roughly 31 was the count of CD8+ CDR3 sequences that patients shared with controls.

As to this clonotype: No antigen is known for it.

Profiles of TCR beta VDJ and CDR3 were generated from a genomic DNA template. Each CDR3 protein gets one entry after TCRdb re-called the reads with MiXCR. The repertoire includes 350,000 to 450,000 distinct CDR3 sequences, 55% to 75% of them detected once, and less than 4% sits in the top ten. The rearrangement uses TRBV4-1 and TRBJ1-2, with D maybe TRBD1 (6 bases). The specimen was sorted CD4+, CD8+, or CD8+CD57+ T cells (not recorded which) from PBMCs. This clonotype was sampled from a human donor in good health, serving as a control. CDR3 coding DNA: TGCACCATCAGCAAGGGGGGCTCGAACTATGGCTACACCTTC. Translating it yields CTISKGGSNYGYTF.